Each of the 23 T cell receptor beta chains below was sequenced from the same sample in a study of shared T cell receptors in the human thymus. Only in-frame clones appear in the TCRdb table, and some are missing; sequencing was by immunoSEQ multiplex PCR. The data hold over 650,000 clones, with approximately 89% observed a single time. The sample also formed part of further work on human thymus T cells.

The material sequenced was thymocytes. These receptors all come from a boy in the first two years of life with a congenital heart defect.

This chain joins TRBV7-6 and TRBJ2-1; 7 bases align to TRBD2. This CDR3 comprises 16 residues. V lost 5 bases, J lost 9 bases, and 16 bases stayed unmatched. Germline CDR1 reads SGHVS; CDR2 reads FNYEAQ. This chain's CDR3 is CASSPTSDQTFGEQFF. For the CDR3, the DNA is TGTGCCAGCAGCCCTACTAGCGACCAAACATTTGGTGAGCAGTTCTTC.

This chain joins TRBV6-6 and TRBJ2-7, with TRBD2 as a possible D gene (6 bases). Trimming pared 5 bases from V and 0 bases from J, leaving 14 bases between. The CDR3 extends over 15 amino acids. Germline CDR1 is MNHNY and CDR2 is SVGAGI (reference sequence). CDR3 protein: CASSRLRDSSYEQYF. CDR3 in DNA: TGTGCCAGCAGTAGACTCCGGGACTCCTCCTACGAGCAGTACTTC.

The chain joins TRBV6-1 to TRBJ2-3; 9 positions match TRBD2. Germline CDR1 reads MNHNS; CDR2 reads SASEGT. Losses at the gene ends were 3 bases for V and 3 bases for J; bases not matched to a gene: 7. The CDR3 is made up of 16 amino acids. This chain's CDR3 is CASSEGLAGPTDTQYF. In nucleotides, the CDR3 is TGTGCCAGCAGTGAGGGGCTAGCGGGGCCTACAGATACGCAGTATTTT.

This chain uses TRBV28 with TRBJ1-2, with 8 bases matching TRBD1. This CDR3 spans 16 amino acids. Germline assignment: CDR1 MDHEN and CDR2 SYDVKM. V was pared by 2 bases and J by 2 bases, with 7 bases of the junction left unmatched. As DNA, the CDR3 is TGTGCCAGCAGTTTAACCCCCGGACAGGGAAACTATGGCTACACCTTC. Amino acids: CASSLTPGQGNYGYTF.

The V gene is TRBV9, the J gene TRBJ2-3; D call uncertain. The CDR3 totals 12 residues. CDR1 is SGDLS and CDR2 is YYNGEE in the germline V gene. V lost 4 bases, J lost 10 bases, and 13 bases lay in between. As DNA, the CDR3 is TGTGCCAGCAGCAACGACTCCTGGGCGCAGTATTTT. Translation: CASSNDSWAQYF.

The chain joins TRBV11-2 to TRBJ2-3; maybe TRBD1 (6 bases). Germline assignment: CDR1 SGHAT and CDR2 FQNNGV. The germline V and J ends were trimmed by 2 bases and 0 bases, with 15 bases remaining between them. The CDR3 loop spans 17 amino acids. The DNA for the CDR3 is TGTGCCAGCAGCTTAAGGGTAAAAGGGGGTAGCACAGATACGCAGTATTTT. Amino acid sequence: CASSLRVKGGSTDTQYF.

A single count supports this clone. The chain links TRBV18 to TRBJ2-5; 11 bases are a match to TRBD2. J gave up 0 bases and V 6 bases, and 6 bases lay outside the gene matches. CDR3 length: 16 amino acids. The germline V gene has CDR1 KGHSH and CDR2 LQKENI. The CDR3 DNA reads as TGTGCCAGCTCGGAAAGGACTAGCGGGTACCAAGAGACCCAGTACTTC. Its protein is CASSERTSGYQETQYF. Supplemented by reference TRBV18 and TRBJ2-5, the full variable domain reads NAGVMQNPRHLVRRRGQEARLRCSPMKGHSHVYWYRQLPEEGLKFMVYLQKENIIDESGMPKERFSAEFPKEGPSILRIQQVVRGDSAAYFCASSERTSGYQETQYFGPGTRLLVL.

The chain uses TRBV5-1 and TRBJ2-7; TRBD1 is a possible D gene (6 bases). V was clipped by 4 bases and J by 5 bases, with 10 bases between them. The CDR3 length is 12 residues. Germline V CDR1 and CDR2: SGHRS, YFSETQ. The CDR3 spells CASSGNRDEQYF. DNA of the CDR3: TGCGCCAGCAGCGGAAACAGGGACGAGCAGTACTTC.

The CDR3 loop reads CASSLAGLAGVKTQYF. In DNA, the CDR3 is TGCGCCAGCAGCTTGGCAGGACTAGCGGGGGTGAAGACTCAGTACTTC. The chain couples TRBV5-1 to TRBJ2-4; 13 nucleotides align to TRBD2. This CDR3 is built from 16 residues. V gave up 0 bases and J gave up 12 bases; unmatched junction bases: 9. The germline V gene has CDR1 SGHRS and CDR2 YFSETQ. Filled out from reference TRBV5-1 and TRBJ2-4, the complete variable domain reads KAGVTQTPRYLIKTRGQQVTLSCSPISGHRSVSWYQQTPGQGLQFLFEYFSETQRNKGNFPGRFSGRQFSNSRSEMNVSTLELGDSALYLCASSLAGLAGVKTQYFGAGTRLSVL.

As regards this clone: This specimen includes other DNA sequences encoding the same CDR3. V gene TRBV27 combines with J gene TRBJ2-7; D gene unclear. The V gene lost 3 bases and the J gene lost 0 bases, with 9 bases spanning the gap. CDR1 and CDR2 from the germline V gene are MNHEY and SMNVEV (reference sequence). The CDR3 is made up of 14 amino acids. The DNA of the CDR3 is TGTGCCAGCAGTTTTCGCGGAAGCTCCTACGAGCAGTACTTC. This sequence encodes CASSFRGSSYEQYF.

This clone was counted a few times. The rearrangement links TRBV4-2 to TRBJ1-1; perhaps TRBD1 as D (5 bases). The CDR3 has 14 residues. Deletions cut 6 bases from V and 4 bases from J, with 15 bases between. CDR1 and CDR2 (germline): LGHNA, YNFKEQ. CDR3 nucleotide sequence: TGTGCCAGCAGGTCATCCCGGGGGTTCACTGAAGCTTTCTTT. Its protein product is CASRSSRGFTEAFF.

V and J are TRBV5-6 and TRBJ1-2, with D possibly matching TRBD1 (5 bases). Trimming took 4 bases from V and 2 from J, leaving 12 bases between them. The CDR3 length is 14 residues. Per the germline V gene, CDR1 is SGHDT and CDR2 is YYEEEE. CDR3 DNA sequence: TGTGCCAGCAGCCCAGGGTCCCTGAACTATGGCTACACCTTC. This encodes CASSPGSLNYGYTF. Full variable domain (remainder filled in from reference TRBV5-6 and TRBJ1-2): DAGVTQSPTHLIKTRGQQVTLRCSPKSGHDTVSWYQQALGQGPQFIFQYYEEEERQRGNFPDRFSGHQFPNYSSELNVNALLLGDSALYLCASSPGSLNYGYTFGSGTRLTVV.

The rearrangement uses TRBV6-5 and TRBJ1-5; maybe TRBD1 (5 bases). The V gene's germline CDR1 is MNHEY and CDR2 SVGAGI. This CDR3 is built from 15 residues. Trimming pared 2 bases from V and 1 base from J, leaving 9 bases between. In DNA, the CDR3 is TGTGCCAGCAGTTACGGGGCAGGGAGCAATCAGCCCCAGCATTTT. The encoded protein is CASSYGAGSNQPQHF.

The chain links TRBV7-3 to TRBJ2-2; D remains ambiguous. Germline CDR1 and CDR2: SGHTA and FQGTGA. Between the trimmed V and J ends, which lost 1 base and 2 bases, there was a span of 11 bases. The CDR3 consists of 16 residues. The CDR3 DNA follows: TGTGCCAGCAGCTTAAACGCGACTCAAAACACCGGGGAGCTGTTTTTT. The encoded protein is CASSLNATQNTGELFF.

The chain couples TRBV6-4 to TRBJ2-1; 7 bases match TRBD1. This CDR3 spans 14 amino acids. J was trimmed by 4 bases and V by 5 bases; bases with no gene match: 5. Per germline, CDR1 MRHNA and CDR2 SNTAGT. The CDR3 reads CASSPDRTYNEQFF. CDR3 bases: TGTGCCAGCAGTCCGGACAGGACTTACAATGAGCAGTTCTTC.

The chain has TRBV4-1 and TRBJ1-4; 10 bases are shared with TRBD1. Germline assignment: CDR1 MGHRA and CDR2 YSYEKL. The junction had 4 bases not matched to a gene; V was cut back by 5 bases and J by 10 bases. The CDR3 is 13 residues long. The CDR3 sequence is CASSGTGVGKLFF. The CDR3, as DNA: TGCGCCAGCAGCGGGACAGGGGTGGGAAAACTGTTTTTT.

CDR3 DNA: TGTGCCACCAGCAAACCGACACTAGCGGTCAAAAACATTCAGTACTTC. It translates to CATSKPTLAVKNIQYF. This rearrangement joins TRBV15 to TRBJ2-4; 8 positions match TRBD2. Germline V CDR1 and CDR2: LNHNV, YYDKDF (reference sequence). The CDR3 has 16 residues. V was clipped by 4 bases and J by 3 bases; unmatched bases: 8.

The V gene is TRBV6-6, the J gene TRBJ1-2; 9 bases are a match to TRBD1. J was trimmed by 3 bases and V by 2 bases; bases with no gene match: 1. The germline V gene has CDR1 MNHNY and CDR2 SVGAGI (reference sequence). The CDR3 totals 14 residues. CDR3 protein: CASSYRDRDYGYTF. CDR3 DNA sequence: TGTGCCAGCAGTTACAGGGACAGGGACTATGGCTACACCTTC.

The chain joins TRBV6-5 to TRBJ2-7, with 10 bases that match TRBD1. The junction had 6 bases not matched to a gene; V was cut back by 5 bases and J by 2 bases. CDR1 and CDR2 (germline): MNHEY, SVGAGI. This CDR3 has 15 residues. The CDR3 DNA sequence: TGTGCCAGCAGTAGACGACAGGGGGCCCCCTACGAGCAGTACTTC. It yields the protein CASSRRQGAPYEQYF.

The V and J genes are TRBV14 and TRBJ1-1, with D uncertain. Germline CDR1 is SGHDN and CDR2 is FVKESK. CDR3 length: 12 amino acids. Between the trimmed V and J ends, which lost 4 bases and 5 bases, there was a span of 8 bases. The CDR3 DNA reads as TGTGCCAGCAGCCGCCCTATGACTGAAGCTTTCTTT. Its translation: CASSRPMTEAFF.

As for this clone: In the same sample, other DNA sequences code for this CDR3. V usage is TRBV4-3 and J usage is TRBJ2-1, with 9 bases fitting TRBD2. V was clipped by 1 base and J by 6 bases; unmatched bases: 1. CDR1 LGHNA and CDR2 YSLEER come from the germline V gene. The CDR3 has 14 amino acids. CDR3 sequence (DNA): TGCGCCAGCAGCCAAGCACTAGCGGGCAATGAGCAGTTCTTC. It codes for CASSQALAGNEQFF.

The gene calls are TRBV5-4 and TRBJ1-2; D not resolved. The V end was cut by 6 bases, the J end by 4 bases, with 16 bases between. The CDR3 extends over 14 amino acids. Germline V gene data show CDR1 as SGHNT and CDR2 as YYREEE (reference sequence). The DNA of the CDR3 is TGTGCCAGCACCACCGCGGGATTTTCCTATGGCTACACCTTC. This translates into CASTTAGFSYGYTF.

The V gene is TRBV6-6, the J gene TRBJ2-7; TRBD1 matches 7 bases. The J segment lost 1 base and the V segment lost 6 bases, leaving 9 bases of the junction unmatched. The CDR3 covers 15 residues. Germline-derived CDR1 and CDR2 are MNHNY and SVGAGI (reference sequence). Here the CDR3 reads CASRPGQEGSYEQYF. As DNA, the CDR3 is TGTGCCAGCAGACCCGGACAGGAAGGGTCCTACGAGCAGTACTTC.